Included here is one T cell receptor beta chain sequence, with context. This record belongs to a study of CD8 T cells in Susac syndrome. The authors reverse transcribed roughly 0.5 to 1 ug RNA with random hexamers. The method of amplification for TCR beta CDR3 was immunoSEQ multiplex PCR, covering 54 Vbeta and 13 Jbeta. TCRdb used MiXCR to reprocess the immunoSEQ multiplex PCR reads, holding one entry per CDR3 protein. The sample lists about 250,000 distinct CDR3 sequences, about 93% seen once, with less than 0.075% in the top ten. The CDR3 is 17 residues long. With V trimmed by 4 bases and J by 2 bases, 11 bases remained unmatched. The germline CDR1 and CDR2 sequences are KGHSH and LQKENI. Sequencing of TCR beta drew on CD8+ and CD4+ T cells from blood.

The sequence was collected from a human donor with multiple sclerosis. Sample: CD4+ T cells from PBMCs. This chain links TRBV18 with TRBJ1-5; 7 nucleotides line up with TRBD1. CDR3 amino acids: CASSRDSIRVGNQPQHF. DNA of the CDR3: TGTGCCAGCTCACGGGACAGTATAAGAGTTGGCAATCAGCCCCAGCATTTT.